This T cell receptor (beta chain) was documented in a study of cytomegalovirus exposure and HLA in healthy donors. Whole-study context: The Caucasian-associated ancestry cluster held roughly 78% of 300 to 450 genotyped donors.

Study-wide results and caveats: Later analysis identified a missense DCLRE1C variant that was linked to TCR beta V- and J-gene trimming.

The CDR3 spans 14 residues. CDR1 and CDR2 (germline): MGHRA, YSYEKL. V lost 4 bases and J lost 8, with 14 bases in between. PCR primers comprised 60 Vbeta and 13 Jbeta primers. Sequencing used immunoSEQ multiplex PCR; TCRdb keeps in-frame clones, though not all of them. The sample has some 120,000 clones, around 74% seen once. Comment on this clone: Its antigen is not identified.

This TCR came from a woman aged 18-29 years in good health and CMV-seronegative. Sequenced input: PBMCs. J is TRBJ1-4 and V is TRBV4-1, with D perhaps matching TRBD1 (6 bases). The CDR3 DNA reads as TGCGCCAGCAGCCTTCCAGGGGTTACGGAAAAACTGTTTTTT. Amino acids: CASSLPGVTEKLFF.